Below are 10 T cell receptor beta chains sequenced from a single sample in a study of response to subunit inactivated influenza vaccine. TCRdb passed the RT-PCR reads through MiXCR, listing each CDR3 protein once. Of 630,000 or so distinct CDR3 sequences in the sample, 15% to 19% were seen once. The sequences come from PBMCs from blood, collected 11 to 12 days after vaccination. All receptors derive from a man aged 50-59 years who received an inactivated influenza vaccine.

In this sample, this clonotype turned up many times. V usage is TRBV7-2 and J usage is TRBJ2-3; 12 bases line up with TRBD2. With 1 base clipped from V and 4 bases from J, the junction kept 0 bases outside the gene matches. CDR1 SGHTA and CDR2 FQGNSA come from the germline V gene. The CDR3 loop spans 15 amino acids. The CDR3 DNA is TGTGCCAGCAGCTTAGGACTAGCGGGAGCAGATACGCAGTATTTT. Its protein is CASSLGLAGADTQYF.

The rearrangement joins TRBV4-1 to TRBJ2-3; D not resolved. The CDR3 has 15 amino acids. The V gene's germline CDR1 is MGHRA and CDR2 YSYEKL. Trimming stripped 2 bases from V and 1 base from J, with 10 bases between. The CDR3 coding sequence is TGCGCCAGCAGCCAAATCCCCAGAGGCACAGATACGCAGTATTTT. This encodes CASSQIPRGTDTQYF.

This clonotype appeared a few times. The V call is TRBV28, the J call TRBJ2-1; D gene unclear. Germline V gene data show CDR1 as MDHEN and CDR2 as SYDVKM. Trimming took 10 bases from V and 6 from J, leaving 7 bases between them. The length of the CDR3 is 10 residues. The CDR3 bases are TGTGCCACCTACGCCAATGAGCAGTTCTTC. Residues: CATYANEQFF. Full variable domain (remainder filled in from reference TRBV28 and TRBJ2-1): DVKVTQSSRYLVKRTGEKVFLECVQDMDHENMFWYRQDPGLGLRLIYFSYDVKMKEKGDIPEGYSVSREKKERFSLILESASTNQTSMYLCATYANEQFFGPGTRLTVL.

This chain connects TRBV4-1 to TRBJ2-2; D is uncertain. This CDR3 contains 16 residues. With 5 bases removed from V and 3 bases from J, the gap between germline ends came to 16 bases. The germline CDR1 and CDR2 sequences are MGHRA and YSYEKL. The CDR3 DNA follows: TGCGCCAGCAGCACTTATACAGAAGAGGACACCGGGGAGCTGTTTTTT. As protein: CASSTYTEEDTGELFF.

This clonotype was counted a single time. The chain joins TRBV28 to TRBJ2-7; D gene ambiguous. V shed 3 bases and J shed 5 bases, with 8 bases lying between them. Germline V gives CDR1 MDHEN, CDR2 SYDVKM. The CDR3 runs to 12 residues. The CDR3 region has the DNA TGTGCCAGCAGTTTGGTGTACGACGAGCAGTACTTC. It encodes CASSLVYDEQYF.

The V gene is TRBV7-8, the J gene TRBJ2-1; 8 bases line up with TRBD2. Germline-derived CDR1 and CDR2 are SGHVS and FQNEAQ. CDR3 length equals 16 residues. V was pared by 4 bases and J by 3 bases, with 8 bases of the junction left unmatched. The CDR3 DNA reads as TGTGCCAGCAGCTCCGGGGGGGGCTCCTTCTACAATGAGCAGTTCTTC. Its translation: CASSSGGGSFYNEQFF.

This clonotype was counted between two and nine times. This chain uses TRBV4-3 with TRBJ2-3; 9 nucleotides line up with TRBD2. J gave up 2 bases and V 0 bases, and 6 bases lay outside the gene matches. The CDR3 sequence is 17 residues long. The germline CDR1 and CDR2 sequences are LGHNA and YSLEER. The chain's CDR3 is CASSQDPLAGTTDTQYF. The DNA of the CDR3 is TGCGCCAGCAGCCAAGATCCCCTAGCGGGAACCACAGATACGCAGTATTTT.

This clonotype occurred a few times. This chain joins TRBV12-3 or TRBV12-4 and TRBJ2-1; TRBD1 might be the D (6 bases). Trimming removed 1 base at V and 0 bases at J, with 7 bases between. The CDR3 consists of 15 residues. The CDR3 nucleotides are TGTGCCAGCAGTTTAGAGGACAGCTCCTACAATGAGCAGTTCTTC. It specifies CASSLEDSSYNEQFF.

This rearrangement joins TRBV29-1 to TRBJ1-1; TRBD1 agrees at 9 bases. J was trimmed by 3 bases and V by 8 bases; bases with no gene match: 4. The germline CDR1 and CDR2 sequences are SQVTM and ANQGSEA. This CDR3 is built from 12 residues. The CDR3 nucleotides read TGCAGCTCTCGACAGGGGGACACTGAAGCTTTCTTT. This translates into CSSRQGDTEAFF.

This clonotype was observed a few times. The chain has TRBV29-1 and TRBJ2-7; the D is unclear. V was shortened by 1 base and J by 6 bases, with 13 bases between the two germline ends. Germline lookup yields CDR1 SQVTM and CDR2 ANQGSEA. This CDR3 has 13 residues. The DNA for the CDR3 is TGCAGCGTTGAAGGGCAGCGTCGTGGCGAGCAGTACTTC. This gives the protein CSVEGQRRGEQYF.